Listed here are 6 T cell receptor beta chains from one sample, sequenced in a study of regulatory T cells in long-lasting Graves disease. In building TCR beta libraries, iRepertoire HTBI primers were used together with Arm-PCR of CDR3 regions. A single record per CDR3 protein comes from TCRdb applying MiXCR to the multiplex PCR reads. There are about 330,000 distinct CDR3 sequences in the sample; around 15% occur only once, and over 20% lies in the top ten. Time point meaning: newly diagnosed GD, antithyroid drugs for less than 3 months. RNA extracted from PBMCs served as the sequencing template. These data were also filed under a second study, of T cells in Graves' hyperthyroidism and ophthalmopathy.

The sequenced sample was peripheral blood mononuclear cells (PBMCs), obtained at new diagnosis, from a patient treated with antithyroid drugs. These receptors were collected from a woman aged 18-29 years with Graves disease.

The rearrangement uses TRBV19 and TRBJ2-1; D unresolved. The V end lost 5 bases, the J end lost 11 bases, and 13 bases lay between the germline ends. This CDR3 spans 12 amino acids. Germline V gene lookup returns CDR1 LNHDA and CDR2 SQIVND (reference sequence). The DNA for the CDR3 is TGTGCCAGTAGTCCCCGGGCCAGTCAGCAGTTCTTC. This codes for CASSPRASQQFF.

This clonotype was counted at least ten times. V gene TRBV2 combines with J gene TRBJ1-4; tentatively, D is TRBD1 (6 bases). The CDR3 is made up of 14 amino acids. V gave up 3 bases and J gave up 7 bases, with 12 bases separating them. Germline CDR1 reads SNHLY; CDR2 reads FYNNEI. CDR3 DNA sequence: TGTGCCAGCAGTGACAGGGGAGGGGGTGAAAAACTGTTTTTT. Encoded protein: CASSDRGGGEKLFF.

This clonotype showed up many times. This CDR3 reads CASSLAIGLEFLDTQYF. In DNA, the CDR3 is TGTGCCAGCAGTTTGGCAATAGGACTAGAATTCTTAGATACGCAGTATTTT. The chain recombines TRBV28 with TRBJ2-3; 7 nucleotides align to TRBD2. Germline CDR1 MDHEN, CDR2 SYDVKM. There are 17 residues in the CDR3. The J segment lost 5 bases and the V segment lost 3 bases, leaving 14 bases of the junction unmatched.

The V gene is TRBV5-5, the J gene TRBJ2-3; no definite D call. This CDR3 has 15 residues. In germline, CDR1 is SGHKS, CDR2 YYEKEE (reference sequence). V gave up 0 bases and J gave up 6 bases, with 14 bases separating them. CDR3 sequence reads: CASSLALTVADTQYF. The CDR3 DNA sequence: TGTGCCAGCAGCTTGGCGCTAACGGTGGCGGATACGCAGTATTTT.

The rearrangement links TRBV2 to TRBJ1-1; D remains ambiguous. CDR1 is SNHLY, CDR2 FYNNEI, per germline. CDR3 length equals 13 residues. V was cut by 5 bases and J by 6 bases, with 13 bases left in between. CDR3 sequence (DNA): TGTGCCAGCAGTCAGGCGAACCTGGCTGAAGCTTTCTTT. Its translation: CASSQANLAEAFF. Together with reference TRBV2 and TRBJ1-1, the CDR3 gives the full variable domain: EPEVTQTPSHQVTQMGQEVILRCVPISNHLYFYWYRQILGQKVEFLVSFYNNEISEKSEIFDDQFSVERPDGSNFTLKIRSTKLEDSAMYFCASSQANLAEAFFGQGTRLTVV.

This clonotype was recorded many times. The chain uses TRBV11-2 and TRBJ2-7; TRBD1 is a possible D gene (5 bases). Germline loops: CDR1 SGHAT, CDR2 FQNNGV. V was clipped by 2 bases and J by 2 bases, with 13 bases between them. The CDR3 runs 15 residues. CDR3 sequence reads: CASSLRGLNAYEQYF. CDR3 coding DNA: TGTGCCAGCAGCTTAAGGGGCCTAAACGCCTACGAGCAGTACTTC.